Presented here are 3 T cell receptor beta chains from one specimen sequenced in a study of Tregs in tolerant kidney transplant recipients (dated by TCRdb to the late 2010s). Library creation used the immunoSEQ multiplex PCR assay. TCRdb retrieved this table from immuneACCESS and kept in-frame rearrangements only. Not all clones are present; in checked studies, unresolved V genes account for under half, and no reason is known for the remainder. The table for this sample shows about 2,000 clones. Of the sample, about 15% is held by the ten largest clones. Interpreted using the paper, the time point label stands for: blood sample drawn before combined kidney and bone marrow transplant. For bulk CFSE mixed lymphocyte reactions, CFSE-labeled recipient PBMCs were cocultured for approximately six days with irradiated donor PBMCs, after which the cells were stained for CD3/CD4/CD8 and FACS-sorted. These receptors are not linked to any known antigen.

The sample here was CD4+ T cells from blood cultured with allogeneic cells, taken before the transplant. The receptors come from a human patient who received a combined kidney and bone marrow transplant.

Of note for this clone: The read is 3 residues too short to cover the CDR3 end, so that end is filled in from the germline J gene. This sequence joins TRBV2 and TRBJ2-1, with 13 bases fitting TRBD2. Germline-derived CDR1 and CDR2 are SNHLY and FYNNEI. CDR3 length: 15 amino acids. The trim removed 8 bases at V and 7 bases at J, leaving 8 bases unmatched. The CDR3 is CASPLPGLAGNEQFF. The DNA read from the CDR3 is TGTGCCAGCCCCCTCCCGGGACTAGCGGGAAATGAG.

Frequency places this clone as medium-sized. The CDR3 extends 3 residues past the end of the read, so its final part is completed from the germline J gene. This chain links TRBV5-1 with TRBJ1-1, with TRBD1 matching over 7 bases. Germline V CDR1 and CDR2: SGHRS, YFSETQ. The CDR3 sequence is 14 residues long. The V and J ends lost 4 bases and 7 bases, in that order; junction bases with no gene match: 10. The CDR3 loop is CASSTKTGLVEAFF. The part of the CDR3 DNA that was read is TGCGCCAGCAGCACGAAGACAGGGCTCGTTGAA.

According to its frequency, this clone is medium-sized (0.01 to 0.1%). The DNA ends 3 residues before the CDR3 does, and the rest of the CDR3 is filled in from the germline J gene. The chain carries TRBV19 and TRBJ2-5; TRBD1 agrees at 11 bases. From germline, CDR1 is LNHDA and CDR2 SQIVND (reference sequence). J lost 5 bases, V lost 3 bases, and 8 bases had no gene match. The CDR3 extends over 16 amino acids. CDR3 loop: CASSMSGQGAHETQYF. The part of the CDR3 DNA that was read is TGTGCCAGTAGTATGTCAGGACAGGGGGCCCATGAGACC.